This entry features one TCR beta chain sequence. Its antigen is still unknown. The CDR3 is made up of 16 amino acids. Germline V CDR1 and CDR2: SGHRS, YFSETQ. The V segment lost 4 bases and the J segment 0 bases; nucleotides outside the gene matches: 6. A multiplex PCR was run with 60 Vbeta primers and 13 Jbeta primers. TCRdb's copy holds only in-frame clones and misses some; the assay was immunoSEQ multiplex PCR. The sample consists of about 130,000 clones, about 80% of them appearing once. The record originates from a study of cytomegalovirus exposure and HLA in healthy donors. Study observations and caveats: In a later analysis, TCR association rates varied by HLA locus: DRB1 most, HLA-C fewest. The study flagged approximately 180 TCR beta chains as cytomegalovirus-associated. One variant, a missense change in DCLRE1C, was linked in a later analysis to TCR beta V- and J-gene trimming.

Donors likely had unrecorded immune exposures despite being nominally healthy when sampled. This clonotype was sampled from a man aged 25 to 40 in good health and CMV-seropositive. The gene calls are TRBV5-1 and TRBJ2-5, with TRBD1 identical over 10 bases. Material: PBMCs. DNA of the CDR3: TGCGCCAGCAGCCCCCGGACAGGGGGGGACCAAGAGACCCAGTACTTC. Translation: CASSPRTGGDQETQYF.